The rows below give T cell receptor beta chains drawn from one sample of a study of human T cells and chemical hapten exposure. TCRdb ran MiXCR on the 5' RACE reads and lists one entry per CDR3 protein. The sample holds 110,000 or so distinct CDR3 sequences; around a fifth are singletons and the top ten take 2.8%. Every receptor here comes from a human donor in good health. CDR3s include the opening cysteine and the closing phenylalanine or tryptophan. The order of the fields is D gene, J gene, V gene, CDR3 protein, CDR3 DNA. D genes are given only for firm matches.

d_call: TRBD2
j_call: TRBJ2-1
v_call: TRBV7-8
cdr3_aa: CASSLQRLAGDNEQFF
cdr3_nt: TGTGCCAGCAGCTTACAAAGACTAGCGGGAGACAATGAGCAGTTCTTC

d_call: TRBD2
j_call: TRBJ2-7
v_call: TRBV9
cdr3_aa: CASSVGLRASGDGEQYF
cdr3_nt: TGTGCCAGCAGCGTAGGATTAAGGGCTAGCGGGGACGGGGAGCAGTACTTC

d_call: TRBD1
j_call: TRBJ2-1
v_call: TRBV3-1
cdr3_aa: CASSQDPRDRVYIEQFF
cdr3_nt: TGTGCCAGCAGCCAAGATCCTAGGGACAGGGTGTACATTGAGCAGTTCTTC

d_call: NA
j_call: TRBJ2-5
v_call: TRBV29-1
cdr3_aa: CSVEGHTGEETQYF
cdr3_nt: TGCAGCGTTGAGGGGCACACGGGAGAAGAGACCCAGTACTTC

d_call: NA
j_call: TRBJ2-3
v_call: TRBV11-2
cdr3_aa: CASRAPFGGSSTDTQYF
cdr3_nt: TGTGCCAGCCGCGCCCCGTTCGGAGGGTCGAGCACAGATACGCAGTATTTT

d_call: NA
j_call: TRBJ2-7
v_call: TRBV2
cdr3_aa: CASSVSATSYEQYF
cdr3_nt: TGTGCCAGCAGTGTATCCGCGACTTCCTACGAGCAGTACTTC

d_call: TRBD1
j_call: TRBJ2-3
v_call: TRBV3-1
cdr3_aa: CASNSGTGPTNTQYF
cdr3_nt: TGTGCCAGCAACTCCGGGACAGGGCCCACAAATACGCAGTATTTT

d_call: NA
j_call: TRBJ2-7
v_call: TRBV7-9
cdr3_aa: CASSSSGTRGRSQYF
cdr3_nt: TGTGCCAGCAGCTCCTCCGGGACCCGCGGAAGGTCGCAGTACTTC

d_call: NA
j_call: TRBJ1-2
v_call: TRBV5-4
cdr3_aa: CASSPDPDRYGYTF
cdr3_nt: TGTGCCAGCAGCCCGGACCCAGACCGCTATGGCTACACCTTC

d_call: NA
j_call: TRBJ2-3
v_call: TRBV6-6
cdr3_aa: CASSTLTSTNTQYF
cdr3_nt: TGTGCCAGCAGTACCCTGACTAGTACAAATACGCAGTATTTT